This is a list of T cell receptor beta chains from one sample in a study of technical replicates of blood from a handful of donors. Generated by immunoSEQ multiplex PCR, the TCRdb table keeps only in-frame clones and is missing some. The table has 55,000 to 75,000 clones, 90% to 95% seen once. Specimen: PBMCs. These receptors all come from a human donor in good health. Some clones in this sample may be carry-over from other donors' samples. Each CDR3 is given with its conserved first and last residue. A D gene is named only where the DNA matches it firmly. Expanded clones are given a class, and other clones once, few, many or no size at all.

clone size: few; D gene: TRBD2; V gene: TRBV10-3; J gene: TRBJ2-5; CDR3 protein: CAISDTLAGGRETQYF; CDR3 DNA: TGTGCCATCAGTGATACCCTAGCGGGGGGGCGGGAGACCCAGTACTTC
clone size: -; D gene: -; V gene: TRBV18; J gene: TRBJ2-3; CDR3 protein: CASSPDRSTDTQYF; CDR3 DNA: TGTGCCAGCTCTCCAGACAGGAGCACAGATACGCAGTATTTT
clone size: -; D gene: -; V gene: TRBV2; J gene: TRBJ2-1; CDR3 protein: CASTLAEPYNEQFF; CDR3 DNA: TGTGCCAGCACCTTAGCGGAGCCCTACAATGAGCAGTTCTTC
clone size: -; D gene: TRBD1; V gene: TRBV13; J gene: TRBJ2-2; CDR3 protein: CASSLFSRIGGVVTGELFF; CDR3 DNA: TGTGCCAGCAGCTTATTTTCCCGAATAGGGGGCGTCGTGACCGGGGAGCTGTTTTTT
clone size: -; D gene: -; V gene: TRBV7-6; J gene: TRBJ2-5; CDR3 protein: CASSLAGGLQETQYF; CDR3 DNA: TGTGCCAGCAGCTTAGCGGGGGGGCTTCAAGAGACCCAGTACTTC
clone size: -; D gene: TRBD2; V gene: TRBV5-8; J gene: TRBJ2-3; CDR3 protein: CASSLGSFGGRSTDTQYF; CDR3 DNA: TGTGCCAGCAGCTTGGGATCTTTCGGCGGGAGAAGCACAGATACGCAGTATTTT
clone size: -; D gene: -; V gene: TRBV29-1; J gene: TRBJ2-4; CDR3 protein: CSVAALAKNIQYF; CDR3 DNA: TGCAGCGTGGCGGCGCTAGCCAAAAACATTCAGTACTTC
clone size: -; D gene: -; V gene: TRBV4-1; J gene: TRBJ1-5; CDR3 protein: CASSQVLTEHQPQHF; CDR3 DNA: TGCGCCAGCAGCCAAGTACTGACAGAACATCAGCCCCAGCATTTT
clone size: -; D gene: TRBD1; V gene: TRBV5-1; J gene: TRBJ1-6; CDR3 protein: CASRGTGESPLHF; CDR3 DNA: TGCGCCAGCAGGGGGACAGGGGAATCACCCCTCCACTTT
clone size: -; D gene: -; V gene: TRBV12-5; J gene: TRBJ1-2; CDR3 protein: CASGSGAFNYGYTF; CDR3 DNA: TGTGCTAGTGGTTCAGGGGCGTTTAACTATGGCTACACCTTC
clone size: -; D gene: -; V gene: TRBV15; J gene: TRBJ2-2; CDR3 protein: CATSRGNRARSTGELFF; CDR3 DNA: TGTGCCACCAGCAGAGGCAACAGGGCGCGGAGCACCGGGGAGCTGTTTTTT
clone size: -; D gene: -; V gene: TRBV7-2; J gene: TRBJ1-5; CDR3 protein: CASSTDGFGNQPQHF; CDR3 DNA: TGTGCCAGCAGCACCGACGGGTTTGGCAATCAGCCCCAGCATTTT
clone size: -; D gene: TRBD1; V gene: TRBV19; J gene: TRBJ2-1; CDR3 protein: CASSTLGRTGGNEQFF; CDR3 DNA: TGTGCCAGTAGTACCCTTGGGAGGACAGGGGGCAATGAGCAGTTCTTC
clone size: -; D gene: TRBD1; V gene: TRBV19; J gene: TRBJ2-2; CDR3 protein: CASSRQGTGELFF; CDR3 DNA: TGTGCCAGTAGTAGACAGGGGACCGGGGAGCTGTTTTTT
clone size: -; D gene: -; V gene: TRBV18; J gene: TRBJ1-4; CDR3 protein: CASSPPTGTTNEKLFF; CDR3 DNA: TGTGCCAGCTCACCACCTACGGGGACTACTAATGAAAAACTGTTTTTT
clone size: -; D gene: TRBD2; V gene: TRBV7-3; J gene: TRBJ2-2; CDR3 protein: CASSLLAVRTGELFF; CDR3 DNA: TGTGCCAGCAGCTTACTAGCGGTGAGGACCGGGGAGCTGTTTTTT
clone size: -; D gene: -; V gene: TRBV25-1; J gene: TRBJ1-4; CDR3 protein: CASSPLGVVEKLFF; CDR3 DNA: TGTGCCAGCAGTCCACTAGGCGTAGTTGAAAAACTGTTTTTT
clone size: -; D gene: TRBD1; V gene: TRBV5-1; J gene: TRBJ2-7; CDR3 protein: CASSLEGTGVSGEQYF; CDR3 DNA: TGCGCCAGCAGCTTGGAAGGGACAGGGGTATCTGGCGAGCAGTACTTC
clone size: -; D gene: TRBD2; V gene: TRBV2; J gene: TRBJ2-5; CDR3 protein: CASKAGGQETQYF; CDR3 DNA: TGTGCCAGCAAGGCGGGGGGCCAAGAGACCCAGTACTTC
clone size: -; D gene: TRBD2; V gene: TRBV2; J gene: TRBJ2-1; CDR3 protein: CASSEGGNEQFF; CDR3 DNA: TGTGCCAGCAGTGAGGGGGGGAATGAGCAGTTCTTC
clone size: -; D gene: -; V gene: TRBV28; J gene: TRBJ1-5; CDR3 protein: CASRMPAQGQPQHF; CDR3 DNA: TGTGCCAGCAGAATGCCAGCTCAGGGACAGCCCCAGCATTTT
clone size: -; D gene: TRBD2; V gene: TRBV10-2; J gene: TRBJ2-1; CDR3 protein: CASVPGTSGYNEQFF; CDR3 DNA: TGCGCCAGCGTCCCTGGGACTAGCGGTTACAATGAGCAGTTCTTC
clone size: -; D gene: TRBD2; V gene: TRBV30; J gene: TRBJ2-6; CDR3 protein: CAWSGLALSSGANVLTF; CDR3 DNA: TGTGCCTGGAGCGGACTAGCGCTGAGCTCTGGGGCCAACGTCCTGACTTTC
clone size: -; D gene: -; V gene: TRBV7-2; J gene: TRBJ1-1; CDR3 protein: CASSFTQGTTEAFF; CDR3 DNA: TGTGCCAGCAGCTTCACCCAGGGGACCACTGAAGCTTTCTTT
clone size: once; D gene: -; V gene: TRBV27; J gene: TRBJ1-1; CDR3 protein: CASSLHPSGGAFF; CDR3 DNA: TGTGCCAGCAGTTTACATCCCTCGGGCGGGGCTTTCTTT
clone size: -; D gene: -; V gene: TRBV5-4; J gene: TRBJ2-2; CDR3 protein: CASRPGLYVGELFF; CDR3 DNA: TGTGCCAGCAGGCCGGGACTCTACGTCGGGGAGCTGTTTTTT
clone size: -; D gene: TRBD1; V gene: TRBV4-3; J gene: TRBJ1-2; CDR3 protein: CASSQDYGQGIGYTF; CDR3 DNA: TGCGCCAGCAGCCAAGATTACGGACAGGGAATCGGCTACACCTTC
clone size: few; D gene: TRBD1; V gene: TRBV7-9; J gene: TRBJ1-1; CDR3 protein: CASSQRQGTGGNTEAFF; CDR3 DNA: TGTGCCAGCAGCCAGAGACAGGGGACTGGCGGGAACACTGAAGCTTTCTTT
clone size: -; D gene: TRBD1; V gene: TRBV5-4; J gene: TRBJ1-2; CDR3 protein: CASSHGQGRGYTF; CDR3 DNA: TGTGCCAGCAGCCACGGACAGGGGCGAGGCTACACCTTC